These 20 T cell receptor beta chains originate from one sample sequenced in a study of blood T cell repertoires in COVID-19 (dated by TCRdb to 2020 to 2022). Receptors were amplified or captured by the immunoSEQ multiplex PCR assay. TCRdb provides this immuneACCESS table in a form limited to in-frame rearrangements. Some clones are lacking; in checked studies, under half of them reflect an unresolved V gene, and why the rest are absent is not known. Present in this sample are roughly 150,000 clones, more than 75% of which were seen just once. The ten largest account for less than 4.5% of the sample. The sequenced material came from peripheral blood. The receptors were gathered from a man in his sixties with acute or convalescent COVID-19.

The chain joins TRBV11-2 to TRBJ1-5; perhaps TRBD1 as D (5 bases). Trimming took off 1 base at V and 4 bases at J, with 11 bases between the two ends. Germline V CDR1 and CDR2: SGHAT, FQNNGV. The CDR3 spans 15 residues. The CDR3 sequence: CASSLVPGENQPQHF. The DNA of the CDR3 is TGTGCCAGCAGCTTAGTTCCGGGGGAAAATCAGCCCCAGCATTTT.

V and J are TRBV10-2 and TRBJ2-5; 7 bases align to TRBD1. Germline V gene sequence: CDR1 WSHSY, CDR2 SAAADI. V shed 2 bases and J 1 base; nucleotides not matched to a gene: 7. The CDR3 covers 16 residues. CDR3 sequence (DNA): TGCGCCAGCAGTGAGATAGAACAGGGGACCCAAGAGACCCAGTACTTC. It encodes CASSEIEQGTQETQYF.

V is TRBV6-1 and J is TRBJ2-3; D is unclear. From germline, CDR1 is MNHNS and CDR2 SASEGT. The V gene lost 1 base and the J gene lost 4 bases, with 9 bases spanning the gap. The CDR3 has 14 amino acids. In nucleotides, the CDR3 is TGTGCCAGCAGTGAAGGGGCTACCCCAGATACGCAGTATTTT. Translating gives CASSEGATPDTQYF.

DNA for the CDR3: TGTGCCAGCAGCCCAGGAGGGAGCCTTCGAGAGACCCAGTACTTC. Its translation: CASSPGGSLRETQYF. V and J are TRBV11-2 and TRBJ2-5; weak D call: TRBD2 (6 bases). Germline CDR1 is SGHAT and CDR2 is FQNNGV. Trimming shortened V by 5 bases and J by 4 bases, and 17 bases separated the two germline ends. The CDR3 has 15 residues.

This chain joins TRBV2 and TRBJ2-7; tentatively, D is TRBD2 (5 bases). There are 11 residues in the CDR3. Trimming took 6 bases from V and 10 from J, leaving 13 bases between them. Germline V gives CDR1 SNHLY, CDR2 FYNNEI. The CDR3 bases are TGTGCCAGCAGGGGAGCACCGGGACAGTACTTC. Amino acids: CASRGAPGQYF.

The chain uses TRBV27 and TRBJ2-7; TRBD2 might be the D (5 bases). The V end was cut by 6 bases, the J end by 1 base, with 13 bases between. Germline V gene lookup returns CDR1 MNHEY and CDR2 SMNVEV (reference sequence). The CDR3 extends over 14 amino acids. CDR3 nucleotides: TGTGCCAGCAGCACGGGGTACGATTCCTACGAGCAGTACTTC. Protein product: CASSTGYDSYEQYF.

The chain employs TRBV4-2 and TRBJ2-7, with TRBD2 matching over 13 bases. The junction had 6 bases not matched to a gene; V was cut back by 3 bases and J by 4 bases. CDR1 is LGHNA and CDR2 is YNFKEQ in the germline V gene. CDR3 length: 16 amino acids. The CDR3 DNA is TGTGCCAGCAGCCAGGGAGGACTAGCGGGGGATTACGAGCAGTACTTC. It encodes CASSQGGLAGDYEQYF.

With respect to this clone: Compared with germline, one end of the junction differs, possibly owing to a read error. The rearrangement joins TRBV7-7 to TRBJ2-1, with D tentatively TRBD2 (6 bases). Germline-derived CDR1 and CDR2 are SSHAT and FNYEAQ (reference sequence). This CDR3 is 16 amino acids long. The CDR3 DNA sequence: TGTGCTAGCAGCCGGGGGAGCCCGAGCTCCTACAATGAGCAGTTCTTC. It codes for CASSRGSPSSYNEQFF.

This chain joins TRBV10-3 and TRBJ1-6, with D perhaps TRBD1 (6 bases). V dropped 6 bases and J dropped 3 bases, with 6 bases sitting between them. There are 13 residues in the CDR3. Germline CDR1 is ENHRY and CDR2 is SYGVKD. The CDR3 loop is CAIRDSYNSPLHF. The CDR3 coding sequence is TGTGCCATCAGGGACAGCTATAATTCACCCCTCCACTTT.

CDR3 protein: CASSSRTNQETQYF. In DNA, the CDR3 is TGTGCCAGCAGTTCCCGGACAAACCAAGAGACCCAGTACTTC. The V call is TRBV5-4, the J call TRBJ2-5; weak D call: TRBD1 (5 bases). CDR1 and CDR2 from the germline V gene are SGHNT and YYREEE (reference sequence). This CDR3 has 14 residues. V lost 5 bases and J lost 0, with 11 bases in between.

This clone was seen only a few times. V gene TRBV4-1 combines with J gene TRBJ1-6; D gene uncertain. The V gene's germline CDR1 is MGHRA and CDR2 YSYEKL. Trimming removed 4 bases at V and 8 bases at J, with 15 bases between. The CDR3 extends over 15 amino acids. This chain's CDR3 is CASSPPGRQYSPLHF. DNA of the CDR3: TGCGCCAGCAGCCCTCCCGGGAGGCAATATTCACCCCTCCACTTT.

The V and J genes are TRBV19 and TRBJ2-5; a possible D gene is TRBD1 (6 bases). V gave up 3 bases and J gave up 7 bases, with 18 bases separating them. Germline V gene lookup returns CDR1 LNHDA and CDR2 SQIVND (reference sequence). The CDR3 covers 15 residues. The CDR3 protein is CASSMGAGLRGTQYF. CDR3 coding DNA: TGTGCCAGTAGTATGGGAGCCGGGCTCAGGGGGACCCAGTACTTC.

This rearrangement joins TRBV27 to TRBJ2-5; 7 nucleotides align to TRBD1. The CDR3 has 14 residues. The germline CDR1 and CDR2 sequences are MNHEY and SMNVEV (reference sequence). Trimming cost V 3 bases and J 1 base; bases outside gene matches: 2. Here the CDR3 reads CASSFNRGQETQYF. In DNA form, the CDR3 reads TGTGCCAGCAGTTTTAACAGGGGCCAAGAGACCCAGTACTTC.

The chain couples TRBV6-5 to TRBJ2-7; 7 bases line up with TRBD1. With 0 bases clipped from V and 4 bases from J, the junction kept 9 bases outside the gene matches. CDR1 is MNHEY, CDR2 SVGAGI, per germline. CDR3 length: 16 residues. The CDR3 here is CASSYSWAGGRYEQYF. For the CDR3, the DNA is TGTGCCAGCAGTTACTCGTGGGCAGGGGGTCGGTACGAGCAGTACTTC.

The chain recombines TRBV5-1 with TRBJ2-7; the match to TRBD2 covers 7 bases. Losses at the gene ends were 3 bases for V and 6 bases for J; bases not matched to a gene: 15. Germline V lookup: CDR1 SGHRS, CDR2 YFSETQ. The CDR3 runs to 16 residues. This CDR3 reads CASSSGGPGTLGEQYF. The CDR3 DNA reads TGCGCCAGCAGCTCGGGAGGCCCCGGGACTCTCGGCGAGCAGTACTTC.

This chain joins TRBV3-1 (or the pseudogene TRBV3-2) and TRBJ1-4; TRBD1 matches at 7 bases. V shed 4 bases, J shed 6 bases, and the junction held 5 bases outside the gene matches. CDR1 is LGHDT and CDR2 is YNNKEL in the germline V gene (reference sequence). This CDR3 region has 14 residues. The CDR3 nucleotides are TGTGCCAGCAGCCTAGGGGGCCGGGATGAAAAACTGTTTTTT. Translation: CASSLGGRDEKLFF.

This clone showed up just once. The rearrangement links TRBV30 to TRBJ1-6; D may be TRBD1 (5 bases). The CDR3 consists of 17 residues. Trimming cost V 3 bases and J 0 bases, with 15 bases left between them. The germline gives CDR1 GTSNPN, CDR2 SVGIG (reference sequence). This CDR3 is CAWRVDSDGSYNSPLHF. The CDR3 DNA is TGTGCCTGGAGGGTTGACAGTGACGGCTCCTATAATTCACCCCTCCACTTT.

The chain links TRBV28 to TRBJ2-7, with TRBD2 matching over 11 bases. CDR1 and CDR2 from the germline V gene are MDHEN and SYDVKM. The CDR3 is made up of 16 amino acids. J gave up 5 bases and V 3 bases, and 9 bases lay outside the gene matches. The CDR3 DNA reads as TGTGCCAGCAGTTTCGGTGAGACTAGCGGGAAAAACGAGCAGTACTTC. The encoded protein is CASSFGETSGKNEQYF.

The chain links TRBV28 to TRBJ1-2, with a possible D match to TRBD1 (5 bases). Germline V gene lookup returns CDR1 MDHEN and CDR2 SYDVKM. This CDR3 has 15 amino acids. Trimming removed 6 bases at V and 3 bases at J, with 17 bases between. The DNA for the CDR3 is TGTGCCAGCAGCCCTCTCTTAGACAGCCACTATGGCTACACCTTC. Protein product: CASSPLLDSHYGYTF.

The chain joins TRBV6-5 to TRBJ2-1; D might be TRBD2 (6 bases). This CDR3 comprises 14 residues. Germline CDR1 is MNHEY and CDR2 is SVGAGI. Trimming took 10 bases from V and 3 from J, leaving 16 bases between them. The CDR3: CATGPGLNYNEQFF. DNA for the CDR3: TGTGCCACCGGCCCGGGACTGAACTACAATGAGCAGTTCTTC.